Each of the 7 T cell receptor beta chains below was sequenced from the same sample in a study of cytomegalovirus exposure and HLA in healthy donors. PCR was performed using 60 Vbeta and 13 Jbeta primers. Sequencing was performed with immunoSEQ multiplex PCR; in TCRdb, only in-frame clones are kept and a portion is missing. The sample records 150,000 to 200,000 clones, under 80% being singletons. What was sequenced was PBMCs. The receptors were sampled from a young woman in good health and CMV-seropositive.

The chain recombines TRBV10-2 with TRBJ2-1; 10 nucleotides line up with TRBD1. After removal of 5 bases from V and 8 bases from J, the junction contained 9 bases not matched to a gene. Germline-derived CDR1 and CDR2 are WSHSY and SAAADI. This CDR3 comprises 15 residues. CDR3 DNA: TGCGCCAGCAGTAGCCGGGACAGGGGATACGATGAGCAGTTCTTC. This translates into CASSSRDRGYDEQFF.

In its sample, this clone was seen a few times. V usage is TRBV5-1 and J usage is TRBJ2-1; TRBD1 aligns across 10 bases. Germline V gene data show CDR1 as SGHRS and CDR2 as YFSETQ. The CDR3 has 15 residues. J gave up 2 bases and V 4 bases, and 3 bases lay outside the gene matches. The DNA of the CDR3 is TGCGCCAGCAGCGGAGGACAGGGGGCCTACAATGAGCAGTTCTTC. As protein: CASSGGQGAYNEQFF.

This clone was counted only a few times. V and J are TRBV7-2 and TRBJ2-4; TRBD2 is a possible D gene (6 bases). Deletions cut 5 bases from V and 3 bases from J, with 8 bases between. Per the germline V gene, CDR1 is SGHTA and CDR2 is FQGNSA. The CDR3 consists of 13 residues. In DNA form, the CDR3 reads TGTGCCAGCAGCGGGGGGAGCAAAAACATTCAGTACTTC. Its translation is CASSGGSKNIQYF.

There are a few counts of this clone. The chain has TRBV5-6 and TRBJ1-6; D is perhaps TRBD1 (5 bases). This CDR3 has 14 amino acids. Per the germline V gene, CDR1 is SGHDT and CDR2 is YYEEEE. V was pared by 2 bases and J by 4 bases, with 7 bases between. CDR3 sequence (DNA): TGTGCCAGCAGCTTCCAGGGTTATAATTCACCCCTCCACTTT. Amino acid sequence: CASSFQGYNSPLHF.

The CDR3: CASSWTRGQGGNTIYF. The CDR3 region has the DNA TGTGCCAGCAGCTGGACGAGGGGCCAGGGGGGAAACACCATATATTTT. The rearrangement links TRBV11-2 to TRBJ1-3; D might be TRBD1 (6 bases). The CDR3 consists of 16 residues. V lost 4 bases and J 4 bases, leaving 17 bases between the germline ends. CDR1 and CDR2 from the germline V gene are SGHAT and FQNNGV.

The CDR3 spells CATKTGGGGYGYTF. The DNA for the CDR3 is TGTGCCACCAAGACAGGGGGCGGGGGCTATGGCTACACCTTC. This chain connects TRBV28 to TRBJ1-2; 10 positions match TRBD1. Germline V gives CDR1 MDHEN, CDR2 SYDVKM. The CDR3 totals 14 residues. The V gene end was trimmed by 10 bases and the J gene end by 4 bases; junction bases not matched to a gene: 9.

Details on this clone: The CDR3 ends on some other residue instead of the conserved phenylalanine or tryptophan, so this is likely a read error. The gene calls are TRBV10-3 and TRBJ2-7; 7 bases agree with TRBD2. V lost 2 bases, J lost 3 bases, and 1 base stayed unmatched. This CDR3 has 13 residues. Germline V lookup: CDR1 ENHRY, CDR2 SYGVKD. CDR3: CAISEGGGYEQYL. The CDR3 region has the DNA TGTGCCATCAGTGAGGGGGGGGGCTACGAGCAGTACCTC.